The rows below give T cell receptor beta chains drawn from one sample of a study of Graves' ophthalmopathy and Graves' hyperthyroidism. TCRdb reprocessed the multiplex PCR reads with MiXCR, giving one entry per CDR3 protein. Among about 620,000 distinct CDR3 sequences, about a fifth were seen once, and the ten largest hold approximately 7%. Sequenced input: peripheral blood. These receptors were collected from a woman between 18 and 29 years old with stable Graves' hyperthyroidism. Some clones in this sample may be carry-over from other donors' samples. The CDR3 runs from the conserved cysteine through the conserved F or W. Each record gives: D gene, J gene, V gene, clone size, CDR3 DNA, CDR3 protein. A D gene is named only where the DNA matches it firmly. Some rows mark clone size as missing; the rest say once, few, many or name a class of expanded clone.

d_call: TRBD1; j_call: TRBJ2-7; v_call: TRBV2; clone_size: many; cdr3_nt: TGTGCCAGCAGTGAGGGACAGGGGTTCTACGAGCAGTACTTC; cdr3_aa: CASSEGQGFYEQYF
d_call: TRBD2; j_call: TRBJ2-2; v_call: TRBV12-3/TRBV12-4; clone_size: .; cdr3_nt: TGTGCCAGCACGCGGCGGGGGGCGAACACCCGGGAGCTGTTTTTT; cdr3_aa: CASTRRGANTRELFF
d_call: .; j_call: TRBJ2-7; v_call: TRBV29-1; clone_size: .; cdr3_nt: TGCAGCGTGACAGACCGTTACGAGCAGTACTTC; cdr3_aa: CSVTDRYEQYF
d_call: .; j_call: TRBJ1-6; v_call: TRBV2; clone_size: .; cdr3_nt: TGTGCCAGCAGGCTGGAGAGTTCACCCCTCCACTTT; cdr3_aa: CASRLESSPLHF
d_call: TRBD1; j_call: TRBJ2-7; v_call: TRBV6-5; clone_size: .; cdr3_nt: TGTGCCAGCAGTTACTACAGGGGGCCCTACGAGCAGTACTTC; cdr3_aa: CASSYYRGPYEQYF
d_call: .; j_call: TRBJ1-6; v_call: TRBV27; clone_size: .; cdr3_nt: TGTGCCAGCAGTTTATCAGGGTATAATTCACCCCTCCACTTT; cdr3_aa: CASSLSGYNSPLHF
d_call: .; j_call: TRBJ2-7; v_call: TRBV12-5; clone_size: .; cdr3_nt: TGTGCTAGTGGTTTGTTGGTGGGCAGGGCCTACGAGCAGTACTTC; cdr3_aa: CASGLLVGRAYEQYF
d_call: TRBD1; j_call: TRBJ1-2; v_call: TRBV12-3/TRBV12-4; clone_size: .; cdr3_nt: TGTGCCAGCAGTCTCGACCGGGACAGGGGCTTCTATGGCTACACCTTC; cdr3_aa: CASSLDRDRGFYGYTF
d_call: .; j_call: TRBJ2-7; v_call: TRBV2; clone_size: many; cdr3_nt: TGTGCCAGCAGTGACGGAACAGACTACGAGCAGTACTTC; cdr3_aa: CASSDGTDYEQYF
d_call: .; j_call: TRBJ2-7; v_call: TRBV6-5; clone_size: many; cdr3_nt: TGTGCCAGCAGCCCCGGGCAGGTCTCCTACGAGCAGTACTTC; cdr3_aa: CASSPGQVSYEQYF